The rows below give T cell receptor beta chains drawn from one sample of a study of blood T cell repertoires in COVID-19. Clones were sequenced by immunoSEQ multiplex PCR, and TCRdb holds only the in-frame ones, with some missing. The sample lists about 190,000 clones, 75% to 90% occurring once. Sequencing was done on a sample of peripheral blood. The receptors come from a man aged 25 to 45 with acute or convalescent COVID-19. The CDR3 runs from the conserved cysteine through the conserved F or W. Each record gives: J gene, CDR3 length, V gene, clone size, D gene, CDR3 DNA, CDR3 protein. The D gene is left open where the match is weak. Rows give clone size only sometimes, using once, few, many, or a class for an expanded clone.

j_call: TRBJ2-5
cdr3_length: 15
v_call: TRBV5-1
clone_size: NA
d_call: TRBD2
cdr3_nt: TGCGCCAGCAGCAGGGAGGGCTCGGCGGGAGAGACCCAGTACTTC
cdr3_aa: CASSREGSAGETQYF

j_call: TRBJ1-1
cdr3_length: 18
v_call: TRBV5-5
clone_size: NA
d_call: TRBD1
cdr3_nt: TGTGCCAGCAGCTTTATCTGGGGACAGGGCGCCGGATACACTGAAGCTTTCTTT
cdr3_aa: CASSFIWGQGAGYTEAFF

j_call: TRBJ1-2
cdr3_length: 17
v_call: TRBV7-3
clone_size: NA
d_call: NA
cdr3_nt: TGTGCCAGCAGCTTAACGGGAGCAGGGGCTTCCCCTATTGGCTACACCTTC
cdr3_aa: CASSLTGAGASPIGYTF

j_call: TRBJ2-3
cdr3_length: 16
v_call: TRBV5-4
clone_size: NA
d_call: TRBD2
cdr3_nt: TGTGCCAGCAGCTTGGAAGCGGGGGAAAGGGCAGATACGCAGTATTTT
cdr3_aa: CASSLEAGERADTQYF

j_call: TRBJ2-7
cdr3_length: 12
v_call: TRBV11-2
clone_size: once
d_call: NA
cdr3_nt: TGTGCCAGCAGCCACAGGGAGTACGAGCAGTACTTC
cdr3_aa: CASSHREYEQYF

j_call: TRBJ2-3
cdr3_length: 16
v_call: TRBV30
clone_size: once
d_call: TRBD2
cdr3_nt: TGTGCCTGGAGTGTGGGACTAGCGGGGGGAACAGATACGCAGTATTTT
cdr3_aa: CAWSVGLAGGTDTQYF

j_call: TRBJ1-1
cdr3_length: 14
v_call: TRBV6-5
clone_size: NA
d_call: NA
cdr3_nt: TGTGCCAGCAGTCGTGGGACAACCCCTGGCAGAGCTTTCTTT
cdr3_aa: CASSRGTTPGRAFF

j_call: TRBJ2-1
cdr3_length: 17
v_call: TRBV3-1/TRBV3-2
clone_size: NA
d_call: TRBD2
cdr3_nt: TGTGCCAGCAGCGAAGGACTAGCGGGAGAAACCTACAATGAGCAGTTCTTC
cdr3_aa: CASSEGLAGETYNEQFF

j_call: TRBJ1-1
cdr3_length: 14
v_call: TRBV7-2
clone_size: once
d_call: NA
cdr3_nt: TGTGCCAGCAGCTCCCCCCAGGGGTGGACTGAAGCTTTCTTT
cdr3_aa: CASSSPQGWTEAFF

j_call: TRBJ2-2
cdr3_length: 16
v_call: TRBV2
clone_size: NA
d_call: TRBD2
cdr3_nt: TGTGCCAGCAGTGAAGACCTAGCGGGAGTATCCGGGGAGCTGTTTTTT
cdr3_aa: CASSEDLAGVSGELFF

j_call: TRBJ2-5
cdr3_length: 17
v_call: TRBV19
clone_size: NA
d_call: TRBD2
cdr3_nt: TGTGCCAGTAGTCGCCCGAGACTAGCGGGAGTGCCAGAGACCCAGTACTTC
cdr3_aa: CASSRPRLAGVPETQYF

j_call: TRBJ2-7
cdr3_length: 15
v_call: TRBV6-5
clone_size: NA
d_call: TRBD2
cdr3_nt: TGTGCCAGCAGTTATACCTCCGGGACTAGCTACGAGCAGTACTTC
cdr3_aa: CASSYTSGTSYEQYF

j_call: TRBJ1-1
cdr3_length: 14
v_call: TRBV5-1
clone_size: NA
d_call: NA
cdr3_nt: TGCGCCAGCAGCTTTGGGGGCTCGAACACTGAAGCTTTCTTT
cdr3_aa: CASSFGGSNTEAFF

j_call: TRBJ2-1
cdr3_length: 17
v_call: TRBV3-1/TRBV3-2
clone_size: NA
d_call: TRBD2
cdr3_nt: TGTGCCAGCAGCCAAGGGACTAGCGGGATAGTATACAATGAGCAGTTCTTC
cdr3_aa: CASSQGTSGIVYNEQFF

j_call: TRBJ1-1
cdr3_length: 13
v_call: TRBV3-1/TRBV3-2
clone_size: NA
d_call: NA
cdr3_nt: TGTGCCAGCAGCACTACAGCGGACACTGAAGCTTTCTTT
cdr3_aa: CASSTTADTEAFF

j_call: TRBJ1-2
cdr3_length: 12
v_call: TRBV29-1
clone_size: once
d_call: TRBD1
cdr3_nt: TGCAGCGTTGGGGGACAGGGGGATGGCTACACCTTC
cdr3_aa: CSVGGQGDGYTF

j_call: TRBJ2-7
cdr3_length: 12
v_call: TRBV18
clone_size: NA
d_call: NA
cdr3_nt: TGTGCCAGCTCACCCCAATCCTACGAGCAGTACTTC
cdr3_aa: CASSPQSYEQYF

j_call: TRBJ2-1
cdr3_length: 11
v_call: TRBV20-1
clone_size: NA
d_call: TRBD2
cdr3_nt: TGCAGTGCTACAAAGCGGGAGAGGGGGTTCTTC
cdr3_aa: CSATKRERGFF

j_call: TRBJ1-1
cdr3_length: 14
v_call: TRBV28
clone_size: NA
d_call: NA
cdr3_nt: TGTGCCAGCATACGTTCGCTGGCGAACACTGAAGCTTTCTTT
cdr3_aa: CASIRSLANTEAFF

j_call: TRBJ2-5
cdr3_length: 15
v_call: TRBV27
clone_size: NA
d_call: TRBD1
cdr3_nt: TGTGCCAGCAGTCAAGGGACAGGACCCCAAGAGACCCAGTACTTC
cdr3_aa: CASSQGTGPQETQYF

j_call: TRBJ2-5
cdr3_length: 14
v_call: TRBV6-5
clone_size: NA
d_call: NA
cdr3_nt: TGTGCCAGCAGCTTGATGGGGGCCGAAGAGACCCAGTACTTC
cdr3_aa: CASSLMGAEETQYF

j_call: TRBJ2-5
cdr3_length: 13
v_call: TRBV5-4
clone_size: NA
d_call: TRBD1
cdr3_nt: TGTGCCAGCAGCGGGGACAGATGGGAGACCCAGTACTTC
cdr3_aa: CASSGDRWETQYF

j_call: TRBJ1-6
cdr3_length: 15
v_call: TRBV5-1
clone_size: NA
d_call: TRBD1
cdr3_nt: TGCGCCAGCAGCGGGCAGGGGGGCGGCAATTCACCCCTCCACTTT
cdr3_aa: CASSGQGGGNSPLHF

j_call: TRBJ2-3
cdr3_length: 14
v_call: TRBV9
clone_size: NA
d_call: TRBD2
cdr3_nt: TGTGCCAGCAGCCCACGGACTAGGGGAGATACGCAGTATTTT
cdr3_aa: CASSPRTRGDTQYF

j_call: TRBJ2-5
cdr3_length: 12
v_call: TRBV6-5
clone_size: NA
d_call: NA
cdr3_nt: TGTGCCAGCAGTTACTCTTCGGAGACCCAGTACTTC
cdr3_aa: CASSYSSETQYF

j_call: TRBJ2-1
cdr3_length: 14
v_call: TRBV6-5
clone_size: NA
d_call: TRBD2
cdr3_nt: TGTGCCAGCAGTCAATCTAGCGGGGGAAATGAGCAGTTCTTC
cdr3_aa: CASSQSSGGNEQFF

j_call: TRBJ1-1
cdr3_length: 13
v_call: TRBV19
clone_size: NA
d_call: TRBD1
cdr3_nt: TGTGCCAGCACCCTGACAGGGTGGACTGAAGCTTTCTTT
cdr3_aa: CASTLTGWTEAFF

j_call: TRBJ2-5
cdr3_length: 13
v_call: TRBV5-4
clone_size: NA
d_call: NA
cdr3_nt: TGTGCCAGCAGCCCCCAGGGGGGACAGACCCAGTACTTC
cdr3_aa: CASSPQGGQTQYF

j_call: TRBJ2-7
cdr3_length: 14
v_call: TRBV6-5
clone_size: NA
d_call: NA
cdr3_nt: TGTGCCAGCAGACCCACAGGGACCAGCTACGAGCAGTACTTC
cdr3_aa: CASRPTGTSYEQYF

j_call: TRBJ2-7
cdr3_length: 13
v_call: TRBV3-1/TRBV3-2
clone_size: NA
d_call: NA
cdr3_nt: TGTGCCAGCAGCCATGAGGGAGGTTACGAGCAGTACTTC
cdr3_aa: CASSHEGGYEQYF

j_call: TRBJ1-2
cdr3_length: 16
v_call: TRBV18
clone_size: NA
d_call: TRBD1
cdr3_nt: TGTGCCAGCTCGTCGACCGGGACAGGGGGCATAGATGGCTACACCTTC
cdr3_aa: CASSSTGTGGIDGYTF

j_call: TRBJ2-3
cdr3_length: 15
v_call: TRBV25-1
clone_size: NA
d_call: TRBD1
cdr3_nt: TGTGCCAGCAGTGTCGGGGACAGTGTAACAGATACGCAGTATTTT
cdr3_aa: CASSVGDSVTDTQYF

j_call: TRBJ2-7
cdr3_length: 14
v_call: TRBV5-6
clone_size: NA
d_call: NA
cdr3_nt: TGTGCCAGCACCCCCCCCGGACTCTTCTACGAGCAGTACTTC
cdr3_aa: CASTPPGLFYEQYF

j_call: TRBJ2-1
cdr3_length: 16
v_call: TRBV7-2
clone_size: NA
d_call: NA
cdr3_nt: TGTGCCAGCAGCACCTCCGGAAGGGGCGTACTCGGTGAGCAGTTCTTC
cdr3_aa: CASSTSGRGVLGEQFF

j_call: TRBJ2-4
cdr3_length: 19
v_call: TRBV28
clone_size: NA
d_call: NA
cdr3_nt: TGTGCCAGCAGGCCACTCAAAAATACAGTGACAATAGCCAAAAACATTCAGTACTTC
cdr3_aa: CASRPLKNTVTIAKNIQYF

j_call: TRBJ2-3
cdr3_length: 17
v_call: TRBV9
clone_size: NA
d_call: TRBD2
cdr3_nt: TGTGCCAGCAGCGTAGGGACTAGCGGCACTAGCACAGATACGCAGTATTTT
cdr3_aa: CASSVGTSGTSTDTQYF

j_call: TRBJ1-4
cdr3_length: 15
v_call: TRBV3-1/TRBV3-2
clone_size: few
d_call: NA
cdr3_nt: TGTGCCAGCAGCCAAACTAGACGGTATGATGAAAAACTGTTTTTT
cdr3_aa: CASSQTRRYDEKLFF

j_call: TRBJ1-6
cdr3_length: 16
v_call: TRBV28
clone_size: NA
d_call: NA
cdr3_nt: TGTGCCAGCAGTTTAGCTTTACGGACACTTAATTCACCCCTCCACTTT
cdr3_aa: CASSLALRTLNSPLHF

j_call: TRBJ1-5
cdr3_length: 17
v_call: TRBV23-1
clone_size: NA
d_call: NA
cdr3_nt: TGCGCCAGCAGTCTGCCAGAGACTCTATATAGCAATCAGCCCCAGCATTTT
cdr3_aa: CASSLPETLYSNQPQHF

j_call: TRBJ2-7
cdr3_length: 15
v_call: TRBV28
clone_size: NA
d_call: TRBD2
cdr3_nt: TGTGCCAGCAGTTTGTTTGGCGGGAGGGGCTACGAGCAGTACTTC
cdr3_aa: CASSLFGGRGYEQYF

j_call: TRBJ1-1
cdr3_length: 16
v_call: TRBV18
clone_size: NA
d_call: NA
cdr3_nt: TGTGCCAGCTCACCACCGAATGGTCGGAGTTGGACTGAAGCTTTCTTT
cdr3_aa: CASSPPNGRSWTEAFF

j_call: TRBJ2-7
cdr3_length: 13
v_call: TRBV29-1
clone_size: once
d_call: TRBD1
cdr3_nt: TGCAGCGGACGTGGGACAGGGGACCACGAGCAGTACTTC
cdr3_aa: CSGRGTGDHEQYF

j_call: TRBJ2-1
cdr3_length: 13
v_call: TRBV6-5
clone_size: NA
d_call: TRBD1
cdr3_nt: TGTGCCAGCAACCAACAGGGGTTGGGAGAGCAGTTCTTC
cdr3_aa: CASNQQGLGEQFF

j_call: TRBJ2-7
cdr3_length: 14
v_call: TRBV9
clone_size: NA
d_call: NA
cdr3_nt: TGTGCCAGCAGCGTAGACGCGCGGCCCTACGAGCAGTACTTC
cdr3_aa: CASSVDARPYEQYF

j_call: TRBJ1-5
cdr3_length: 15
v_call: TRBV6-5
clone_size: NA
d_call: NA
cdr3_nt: TGTGCCAGCAGTTACTCCGGGGGGTCGGAGCAGCCCCAGCATTTT
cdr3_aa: CASSYSGGSEQPQHF

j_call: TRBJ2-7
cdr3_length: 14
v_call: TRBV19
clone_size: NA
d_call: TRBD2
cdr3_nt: TGTGCCAGTAGTATTGGGACTAGCTCCTACGAGCAGTACTTC
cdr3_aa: CASSIGTSSYEQYF